Listed here are 8 T cell receptor beta chains from one sample, sequenced in a study of healthy donors' naive CD4 and CD8 T cells. TCR libraries were built from 500 to 600 ng of total RNA by linear amplification. TCRdb reprocessed the reads with MiXCR, giving one entry per CDR3 protein. The repertoire has approximately 200,000 distinct CDR3 sequences, 65% to 80% of them found once; the top ten carry approximately 2.5%. Input material: naive CD4+ and CD8+ T cells sorted from blood, pooled from several donors. Every receptor here comes from a pool of human donors in good health; the sample pools cells from several healthy donors.

This chain joins TRBV4-1 and TRBJ1-2; possible D gene TRBD1, 6 bases. The germline V gene encodes CDR1 MGHRA and CDR2 YSYEKL. CDR3 length: 18 residues. Trimming shortened V by 1 base and J by 2 bases, and 20 bases separated the two germline ends. In nucleotides, the CDR3 is TGCGCCAGCAGCCAAGCCGCGACTTGGACAGAGGGGAACTATGGCTACACCTTC. Protein sequence: CASSQAATWTEGNYGYTF.

This clonotype has more than one count but fewer than ten. The chain links TRBV5-1 to TRBJ2-6; D is unresolved. CDR1 is SGHRS, CDR2 YFSETQ, per germline. The CDR3 loop spans 15 amino acids. Trimming stripped 3 bases from V and 1 base from J, with 8 bases between. In DNA form, the CDR3 reads TGCGCCAGCAGCTCCTTGAGTTCTGGGGCCAACGTCCTGACTTTC. Translation gives CASSSLSSGANVLTF.

V and J are TRBV7-2 and TRBJ2-1; 7 nucleotides match TRBD1. Germline trimming cut 5 bases from V and 2 bases from J; bases unmatched to any gene: 6. The CDR3 sequence is 15 residues long. CDR1 and CDR2 (germline): SGHTA, FQGNSA. The CDR3 region has the DNA TGTGCCAGCAGCAACAGGGGTCTCACCTACAATGAGCAGTTCTTC. This gives the protein CASSNRGLTYNEQFF.

This chain uses TRBV6-6 with TRBJ2-7, with D perhaps matching TRBD1 (6 bases). Germline V gene lookup returns CDR1 MNHNY and CDR2 SVGAGI (reference sequence). The germline V and J ends were trimmed by 5 bases and 9 bases, with 23 bases remaining between them. CDR3 size: 15 residues. DNA for the CDR3: TGTGCCAGCAGTACCTCGGACCGGGACACGAAGAGGCAGTACTTC. It is translated as CASSTSDRDTKRQYF.

This rearrangement joins TRBV29-1 to TRBJ2-2, with 7 bases matching TRBD2. The germline CDR1 and CDR2 sequences are SQVTM and ANQGSEA. With 0 bases clipped from V and 6 bases from J, the junction kept 7 bases outside the gene matches. The CDR3 runs to 15 residues. CDR3: CSVEDLWGGAGELFF. Here the CDR3 DNA reads TGCAGCGTTGAAGATTTATGGGGAGGGGCCGGGGAGCTGTTTTTT.

This chain's CDR3 is CASSVGLPGYEQYF. Written as DNA, the CDR3 is TGTGCCAGCAGTGTAGGGCTCCCGGGTTACGAGCAGTACTTC. This chain uses TRBV25-1 with TRBJ2-7; no reliable D call. Trimming left V 4 bases short and J 4 bases short, with 14 bases between. Germline CDR1 MGHDK, CDR2 SYGVNS. CDR3 length: 14 residues.

This clonotype was detected only a few times. The chain recombines TRBV18 with TRBJ2-1, with D unclear. The CDR3 spans 15 residues. V gave up 4 bases and J gave up 5 bases, with 15 bases separating them. Germline CDR1 is KGHSH and CDR2 is LQKENI. This chain's CDR3 is CASSQDQPPNNEQFF. CDR3 DNA: TGTGCCAGCTCACAGGACCAGCCCCCTAACAATGAGCAGTTCTTC.

The chain recombines TRBV6-5 with TRBJ1-1; D unresolved. The CDR3 consists of 14 residues. Trimming took off 6 bases at V and 0 bases at J, with 11 bases between the two ends. Germline CDR1 is MNHEY and CDR2 is SVGAGI. The CDR3 protein is CASRGGELNTEAFF. The CDR3, as DNA: TGTGCCAGCAGGGGAGGCGAACTGAACACTGAAGCTTTCTTT.